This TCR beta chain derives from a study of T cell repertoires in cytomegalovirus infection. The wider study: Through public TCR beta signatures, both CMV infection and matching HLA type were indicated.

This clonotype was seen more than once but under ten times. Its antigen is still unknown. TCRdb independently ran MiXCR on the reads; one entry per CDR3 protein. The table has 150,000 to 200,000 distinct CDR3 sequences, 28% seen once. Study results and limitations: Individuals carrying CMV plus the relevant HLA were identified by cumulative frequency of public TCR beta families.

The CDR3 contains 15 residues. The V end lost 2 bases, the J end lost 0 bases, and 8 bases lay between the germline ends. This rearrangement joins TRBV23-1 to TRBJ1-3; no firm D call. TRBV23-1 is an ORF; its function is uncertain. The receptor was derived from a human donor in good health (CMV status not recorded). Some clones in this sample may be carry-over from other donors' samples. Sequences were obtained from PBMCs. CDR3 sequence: CASSQVRDSGNTIYF. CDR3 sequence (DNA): TGCGCCAGCAGTCAAGTCAGAGACTCTGGAAACACCATATATTTT.